The 13 T cell receptor beta chains below all came from one sample that was sequenced in a study of shared clonotypes between healthy human individuals. Assay used: immunoSEQ multiplex PCR; TCRdb lists only in-frame clones, some missing. The table has 2 million to 2.5 million clones, 85% to 95% seen once. Sequenced material: naive CD4+ T cells from PBMCs. Subset of the sample: CD45RA+ positively selected. The receptors here all came from a man between 18 and 29 years old in good health. Some clones in this sample may be carry-over from other donors' samples.

The gene calls are TRBV19 and TRBJ2-7; 13 bases agree with TRBD2. Per germline, CDR1 LNHDA and CDR2 SQIVND (reference sequence). The CDR3 has 18 residues. The junction had 13 bases not matched to a gene; V was cut back by 5 bases and J by 3 bases. This CDR3 reads CASSPRGLAGFLFYEQYF. DNA of the CDR3: TGTGCCAGTAGTCCACGGGGACTAGCGGGATTTCTATTCTACGAGCAGTACTTC. Full variable domain (remainder filled in from reference TRBV19 and TRBJ2-7): DGGITQSPKYLFRKEGQNVTLSCEQNLNHDAMYWYRQDPGQGLRLIYYSQIVNDFQKGDIAEGYSVSREKKESFPLTVTSAQKNPTAFYLCASSPRGLAGFLFYEQYFGPGTRLTVT.

The chain recombines TRBV9 with TRBJ1-3, with 9 bases fitting TRBD1. CDR1 SGDLS and CDR2 YYNGEE come from the germline V gene. J was trimmed by 4 bases and V by 3 bases; bases with no gene match: 8. The CDR3 sequence is 16 residues long. CDR3 amino acids: CASSALGQGRGNTIYF. Here the CDR3 DNA reads TGTGCCAGCAGCGCCCTGGGACAGGGCAGAGGAAACACCATATATTTT.

The J gene is TRBJ2-3, the V gene TRBV28; TRBD2 is a possible D gene (5 bases). Trimming took off 4 bases at V and 2 bases at J, with 13 bases between the two ends. Germline CDR1 MDHEN, CDR2 SYDVKM. The length of the CDR3 is 15 residues. For the CDR3, the DNA is TGTGCCAGCAGTTCAGCGGTCACCTTCACAGATACGCAGTATTTT. Its translation is CASSSAVTFTDTQYF.

The CDR3 reads CASSLGQQPYEQYF. The CDR3 DNA sequence: TGCGCCAGCAGCCTGGGACAGCAGCCTTACGAGCAGTACTTC. This chain uses TRBV5-1 with TRBJ2-7; 7 nucleotides line up with TRBD1. The V and J ends lost 4 bases and 4 bases, in that order; junction bases with no gene match: 8. The CDR3 consists of 14 residues. Germline values: CDR1 SGHRS, CDR2 YFSETQ.

Concerning this clone itself: The sample contains more than one DNA sequence encoding this CDR3. This sequence joins TRBV29-1 and TRBJ1-1, with 11 bases matching TRBD1. V trimming: 7 bases; J trimming: 5 bases; junction bases outside the gene matches: 6. Germline CDR1 is SQVTM and CDR2 is ANQGSEA. This CDR3 has 13 residues. CDR3 nucleotide sequence: TGCAGCGCCCTCGGACAGGGGGCGACTGAAGCTTTCTTT. Its protein is CSALGQGATEAFF.

This chain connects TRBV25-1 to TRBJ1-5; 8 bases are a match to TRBD1. The V gene end was trimmed by 4 bases and the J gene end by 2 bases; junction bases not matched to a gene: 7. The germline gives CDR1 MGHDK, CDR2 SYGVNS. This CDR3 is built from 16 residues. CDR3 residues: CASSGGSTGGNQPQHF. The CDR3 DNA follows: TGTGCCAGCAGTGGAGGGTCGACAGGGGGCAATCAGCCCCAGCATTTT.

The CDR3 sequence: CASSLEPGRGMFF. The DNA for the CDR3 is TGTGCCAGCAGCTTAGAGCCAGGCAGGGGTATGTTCTTC. The chain recombines TRBV7-2 with TRBJ2-1; TRBD1 might be the D (6 bases). V lost 1 base and J lost 15, with 16 bases in between. The germline CDR1 and CDR2 sequences are SGHTA and FQGNSA. The CDR3 contains 13 residues.

CDR3 bases: TGTGCCAGCAGCTTAGTAGCGGATGCTAACTATGGCTACACCTTC. Residues: CASSLVADANYGYTF. This chain joins TRBV5-6 and TRBJ1-2; D gene ambiguous. The CDR3 contains 15 residues. Trimming removed 2 bases at V and 0 bases at J, with 11 bases between. The V gene's germline CDR1 is SGHDT and CDR2 YYEEEE.

DNA for the CDR3: TGCAGCGTTGTTGAACCCGGAGGAGGCCGGACCTACAATGAGCAGTTCTTC. Its protein is CSVVEPGGGRTYNEQFF. The chain is built from TRBV29-1 and TRBJ2-1, with D perhaps matching TRBD2 (5 bases). V was cut by 4 bases and J by 2 bases, with 21 bases left in between. The CDR3 has 17 residues. CDR1 is SQVTM, CDR2 ANQGSEA, per germline.

The chain recombines TRBV11-2 with TRBJ2-5; 8 bases agree with TRBD1. This CDR3 spans 14 amino acids. CDR1 and CDR2 (germline): SGHAT, FQNNGV. The trim removed 4 bases at V and 2 bases at J, leaving 3 bases unmatched. CDR3 sequence reads: CASSSDRAQETQYF. DNA of the CDR3: TGTGCCAGCAGCTCGGACAGGGCACAAGAGACCCAGTACTTC.

The sample holds a few counts of this clone. The rearrangement uses TRBV7-3 and TRBJ1-1; perhaps TRBD1 as D (5 bases). The CDR3 length is 14 residues. Germline V lookup: CDR1 SGHTA, CDR2 FQGTGA. V was cut by 3 bases and J by 5 bases, with 13 bases left in between. The CDR3 region is CASSFSGGGTEAFF. The CDR3 DNA sequence: TGTGCCAGCAGCTTCTCTGGCGGGGGGACTGAAGCTTTCTTT.

The V call is TRBV6-1, the J call TRBJ2-5; TRBD2 might be the D (6 bases). Trimming stripped 7 bases from V and 5 bases from J, with 20 bases between. This CDR3 is built from 15 residues. Germline CDR1 is MNHNS and CDR2 is SASEGT. In DNA, the CDR3 is TGTGCCAGCACCCAAGTGGGGCGGGGTAGGGAGACCCAGTACTTC. Protein product: CASTQVGRGRETQYF.

The chain has TRBV5-1 and TRBJ1-3; unclear D gene. Germline CDR1 reads SGHRS; CDR2 reads YFSETQ. Trimming cost V 4 bases and J 2 bases, with 16 bases left between them. The CDR3 sequence is 16 residues long. The CDR3 coding sequence is TGCGCCAGCAGCACCCAGACCGGTTTGACTGGAAACACCATATATTTT. Protein sequence: CASSTQTGLTGNTIYF.